Listed below are T cell receptor beta chains from one sample, sequenced in a study of blood T cells in healthy people across ages. TCRdb redid the calling of the 5' RACE reads with MiXCR, one entry per CDR3 protein. The data hold roughly 1.6 million distinct CDR3 sequences, with 34% observed a single time. Sequencing input: blood. The source of these receptors is a woman in her twenties or thirties in good health. Each CDR3 is given with its conserved first and last residue. Fields, in order: D gene, V gene, J gene, clone size, CDR3 protein, CDR3 DNA. The D gene is left open where the match is weak. Rows give clone size only sometimes, using once, few, many, or a class for an expanded clone.

NA,TRBV20-1,TRBJ2-1,NA,CSASQGGGAYNEQFF,TGCAGTGCTTCCCAGGGAGGCGGGGCCTACAATGAGCAGTTCTTC
NA,TRBV28,TRBJ2-5,NA,CATQRGNEQYF,TGTGCCACCCAGAGGGGAAATGAGCAGTACTTC
TRBD1,TRBV4-2,TRBJ2-6,few,CASRLRTGNSGANVLTF,TGTGCCAGCAGACTCCGGACAGGGAACTCTGGGGCCAACGTCCTGACTTTC
TRBD1,TRBV20-1,TRBJ2-5,NA,CSANVRDRGRETQYF,TGCAGTGCTAACGTCCGGGACAGGGGCAGGGAGACCCAGTACTTC
NA,TRBV9,TRBJ1-2,NA,CASTYGGSNYGYTF,TGTGCCAGCACCTATGGAGGATCTAACTATGGCTACACCTTC
TRBD2,TRBV24-1,TRBJ2-3,NA,CATRGRLADTDTQYF,TGTGCCACCAGGGGCCGACTAGCGGACACAGATACGCAGTATTTT
NA,TRBV6-1,TRBJ2-2,NA,CASSFSPGTGKLFF,TGTGCCAGCAGTTTCAGTCCGGGTACCGGGAAGCTGTTTTTT
NA,TRBV27,TRBJ2-7,NA,CASSPTEELSEEQYF,TGTGCCAGCAGCCCCACAGAGGAGCTCTCTGAGGAGCAGTACTTC
NA,TRBV7-9,TRBJ2-7,NA,CASSSISLGASYEQYF,TGTGCCAGCAGCTCCATTAGTTTAGGGGCCTCCTACGAGCAGTACTTC
TRBD2,TRBV3-1,TRBJ2-5,NA,CASSQAGMTSGGETQYF,TGTGCCAGCAGCCAAGCAGGAATGACTAGCGGGGGTGAGACCCAGTACTTC
NA,TRBV6-1,TRBJ2-7,NA,CASGKVRAGDYEQYF,TGTGCCAGCGGAAAGGTGCGGGCAGGGGACTACGAGCAGTACTTC
TRBD1,TRBV5-6,TRBJ1-2,NA,CASSIGQGISGYTF,TGTGCCAGCAGCATCGGACAGGGGATTTCTGGCTACACCTTC
TRBD2,TRBV15,TRBJ2-5,NA,CATSKPLLLARQETQYF,TGTGCCACCAGCAAACCCCTACTACTAGCGAGGCAAGAGACCCAGTACTTC
NA,TRBV5-1,TRBJ2-1,few,CASSLEGLLYNEQFF,TGCGCCAGCAGCTTGGAGGGACTTCTATACAATGAGCAGTTCTTC
NA,TRBV29-1,TRBJ1-2,NA,CSVEDAAGRGINGYTF,TGCAGCGTTGAAGATGCGGCTGGCCGGGGTATCAATGGCTACACCTTC
NA,TRBV4-2,TRBJ2-5,many,CASSQELGGSQETQYF,TGTGCCAGCAGCCAAGAGTTGGGCGGTTCTCAAGAGACCCAGTACTTC
TRBD1,TRBV5-1,TRBJ2-7,once,CASSSTGGSLYEQYF,TGCGCCAGCAGTTCGACAGGGGGTTCTTTGTACGAGCAGTACTTC
TRBD2,TRBV4-3,TRBJ2-3,NA,CASSRSGNPDTQYF,TGCGCCAGCAGCAGAAGCGGGAACCCAGATACGCAGTATTTT
TRBD2,TRBV7-3,TRBJ2-1,NA,CASSFLAGDEQFF,TGTGCCAGCAGCTTCCTAGCGGGGGATGAGCAGTTCTTC
NA,TRBV5-1,TRBJ2-2,few,CASSLYTPEELFF,TGCGCCAGCAGCTTGTACACGCCGGAGGAGCTGTTTTTT
TRBD2,TRBV20-1,TRBJ2-7,few,CSAKVLDSGRFSYEQYF,TGCAGTGCTAAGGTGTTAGATAGCGGGAGGTTCTCCTACGAGCAGTACTTC
NA,TRBV20-1,TRBJ2-7,NA,CSARGAEVLSEQYF,TGCAGTGCTCGGGGGGCGGAGGTTTTGAGCGAGCAGTACTTC
TRBD1,TRBV4-1,TRBJ2-1,NA,CASSTGTGSLSSYNEQFF,TGCGCCAGCAGTACCGGGACAGGGTCCTTAAGCTCCTACAATGAGCAGTTCTTC
NA,TRBV19,TRBJ1-5,NA,CASSKTALNQPQHF,TGTGCCAGTAGTAAGACAGCCTTAAATCAGCCCCAGCATTTT
NA,TRBV20-1,TRBJ2-7,NA,CSARIGPRREGQYF,TGCAGTGCTAGAATTGGACCCCGGAGGGAAGGGCAGTACTTC
TRBD2,TRBV12-3/TRBV12-4,TRBJ2-3,NA,CASSMSSGGTPRRQYF,TGTGCCAGCAGTATGTCTAGCGGGGGGACCCCGAGGAGGCAGTATTTT
TRBD1,TRBV4-1,TRBJ2-1,many,CASSPAGTGVRNEQFF,TGCGCCAGCAGCCCAGCCGGGACAGGGGTTCGTAATGAGCAGTTCTTC
NA,TRBV3-1,TRBJ2-5,few,CASSQRVPTSRAQYF,TGTGCCAGCAGCCAACGGGTACCTACATCAAGGGCCCAGTACTTC
TRBD1,TRBV5-1,TRBJ2-7,few,CASSRTRDSGYEQYF,TGCGCCAGCAGCAGGACGAGGGACAGCGGCTACGAGCAGTACTTC
NA,TRBV25-1,TRBJ2-3,NA,CASSQYQGSDTQYF,TGTGCCAGCAGTCAATATCAGGGATCTGATACGCAGTATTTT
NA,TRBV3-1,TRBJ2-3,NA,CASSRPGSTSTDTQYF,TGTGCCAGCAGCCGTCCGGGGTCAACTAGCACGGATACGCAGTATTTT
TRBD2,TRBV28,TRBJ2-1,once,CASNPAGGLNEQFF,TGTGCCAGCAATCCGGCGGGAGGCCTTAATGAGCAGTTCTTC
NA,TRBV5-1,TRBJ2-1,NA,CASSRGVGGTLTNEQFF,TGCGCCAGCAGCCGGGGAGTTGGCGGTACACTTACAAATGAGCAGTTCTTC
NA,TRBV20-1,TRBJ2-5,few,CSARDIFDNLIPAATNGQETQYF,TGCAGTGCTAGAGACATATTCGACAACCTAATCCCGGCAGCTACTAATGGGCAAGAGACCCAGTACTTC
NA,TRBV29-1,TRBJ2-5,many,CSARDQLDLETQYF,TGCAGCGCCAGGGACCAGCTGGACTTGGAGACCCAGTACTTC
NA,TRBV28,TRBJ2-7,once,CASSYLAGYYEQYF,TGTGCCAGCAGTTACCTCGCGGGGTACTACGAGCAGTACTTC
NA,TRBV5-6,TRBJ1-4,NA,CASSFRVSANEKLFF,TGTGCCAGCAGCTTCAGGGTTTCGGCTAATGAAAAACTGTTTTTT